The 13 T cell receptor beta chains presented below share a single source sample, sequenced in a study of graft-versus-host responses after intestinal transplantation. Their recognized antigens are unknown. TCRdb keeps only in-frame clones here, not all; method: immunoSEQ multiplex PCR. The profile shows over 85,000 clones, around 93% of them singletons. The source was unstimulated CD8+ T cells sorted from spleen or lymph node cells, collected before intestinal transplant. These receptors were collected from a human donor who received an intestinal transplant.

The chain joins TRBV19 to TRBJ2-7; tentative D call: TRBD1 (7 bases). V gave up 1 base and J gave up 6 bases, with 16 bases separating them. This CDR3 contains 15 residues. Germline CDR1 is LNHDA and CDR2 is SQIVND (reference sequence). CDR3 loop: CASSIARQGLGEQYF. CDR3 bases: TGTGCCAGTAGTATAGCACGACAGGGACTGGGCGAGCAGTACTTC.

The chain joins TRBV6-1 to TRBJ2-5; 16 nucleotides line up with TRBD2. The ends lost 2 bases at V and 1 base at J; junction bases unmatched: 4. The germline gives CDR1 MNHNS, CDR2 SASEGT. This CDR3 region has 18 residues. CDR3 protein: CASSEWGTSGRAQETQYF. CDR3 nucleotide sequence: TGTGCCAGCAGTGAATGGGGGACTAGCGGGAGGGCCCAAGAGACCCAGTACTTC.

This chain connects TRBV13 to TRBJ2-5; D is perhaps TRBD2 (5 bases). Looked up from germline, CDR1 is PRHDT and CDR2 is FYEKMQ (reference sequence). Trimming took 5 bases from V and 1 from J, leaving 14 bases between them. The length of the CDR3 is 15 residues. The CDR3 here is CASSRSRGFQETQYF. CDR3 nucleotide sequence: TGTGCCAGCAGCCGGTCGCGCGGGTTCCAAGAGACCCAGTACTTC.

The chain joins TRBV25-1 to TRBJ1-1; D remains ambiguous. CDR1 and CDR2 from the germline V gene are MGHDK and SYGVNS. The CDR3 has 13 residues. V lost 5 bases, J lost 0 bases, and 7 bases lay in between. In DNA, the CDR3 is TGTGCCAGCAGTCACGGATTGAACACTGAAGCTTTCTTT. Translated: CASSHGLNTEAFF.

The chain links TRBV9 to TRBJ1-1; D is unresolved. Trimming took 0 bases from V and 1 from J, leaving 10 bases between them. Per the germline V gene, CDR1 is SGDLS and CDR2 is YYNGEE. The CDR3 is made up of 15 amino acids. The CDR3 here is CASSVVREPNTEAFF. The DNA of the CDR3 is TGTGCCAGCAGCGTAGTTAGGGAGCCGAACACTGAAGCTTTCTTT.

The chain employs TRBV2 and TRBJ1-2, with no clear D. The V and J ends lost 7 bases and 4 bases respectively, with 4 bases between them. CDR1 is SNHLY, CDR2 FYNNEI, per germline. The CDR3 is 10 amino acids. The CDR3 loop reads CASKGYGYTF. In DNA, the CDR3 is TGTGCCAGCAAGGGCTATGGCTACACCTTC. The full variable domain, completed using reference TRBV2 and TRBJ1-2, is EPEVTQTPSHQVTQMGQEVILRCVPISNHLYFYWYRQILGQKVEFLVSFYNNEISEKSEIFDDQFSVERPDGSNFTLKIRSTKLEDSAMYFCASKGYGYTFGSGTRLTVV.

The chain joins TRBV5-4 to TRBJ2-3; D is ambiguous. CDR3 length: 13 amino acids. Between the trimmed V and J ends, which lost 4 bases and 0 bases, there was a span of 6 bases. Germline V gene lookup returns CDR1 SGHNT and CDR2 YYREEE (reference sequence). The CDR3 coding sequence is TGTGCCAGCAGCGGAACTAGCACAGATACGCAGTATTTT. This gives the protein CASSGTSTDTQYF.

The J gene is TRBJ2-7, the V gene TRBV5-1; D ambiguous. The CDR3 runs 12 residues. Per the germline V gene, CDR1 is SGHRS and CDR2 is YFSETQ. V shed 0 bases and J shed 12 bases, with 13 bases lying between them. CDR3 coding DNA: TGCGCCAGCAGCTTGGATGGGTCGCACGGGTACTTC. Amino acids: CASSLDGSHGYF.

The V call is TRBV11-2, the J call TRBJ2-1; 13 bases agree with TRBD2. CDR1 is SGHAT, CDR2 FQNNGV, per germline. Losses at the gene ends were 2 bases for V and 9 bases for J; bases not matched to a gene: 7. The CDR3 consists of 16 residues. The CDR3 nucleotides are TGTGCCAGCAGCTTATGGGGGACTAGCGGGACACGTGAGCAGTTCTTC. It specifies CASSLWGTSGTREQFF.

The rearrangement joins TRBV5-8 to TRBJ2-1; 8 bases line up with TRBD2. The CDR3 loop spans 16 amino acids. Germline loops: CDR1 SGHTS, CDR2 YDEGEE. The J segment lost 1 base and the V segment lost 4 bases, leaving 7 bases of the junction unmatched. In DNA, the CDR3 is TGTGCCAGCAGCGTCGGGACTAGTTGGTCCTACAATGAGCAGTTCTTC. Protein sequence: CASSVGTSWSYNEQFF.

V usage is TRBV19 and J usage is TRBJ1-4; D might be TRBD1 (6 bases). Trimming removed 5 bases at V and 6 bases at J, with 13 bases between. The CDR3 totals 14 residues. Germline V gives CDR1 LNHDA, CDR2 SQIVND (reference sequence). The CDR3 DNA reads TGTGCCAGTAGTGACCGGGACACTCATGAAAAACTGTTTTTT. As protein: CASSDRDTHEKLFF.

V gene TRBV7-6 combines with J gene TRBJ2-5; D is unresolved. With 1 base removed from V and 2 bases from J, the gap between germline ends came to 8 bases. Germline V gene sequence: CDR1 SGHVS, CDR2 FNYEAQ. CDR3 size: 14 residues. The CDR3 loop reads CASSLVPGQETQYF. The CDR3 DNA sequence: TGTGCCAGCAGCTTAGTTCCAGGTCAAGAGACCCAGTACTTC.

V and J are TRBV6-1 and TRBJ2-5; D not resolved. CDR1 is MNHNS and CDR2 is SASEGT in the germline V gene. V was cut by 6 bases and J by 5 bases, with 10 bases left in between. This CDR3 is 12 amino acids long. The CDR3 nucleotides are TGTGCCAGCAGGATAATTGGGGAGACCCAGTACTTC. This encodes CASRIIGETQYF.